A single sample gave rise to the 20 T cell receptor beta chains below, sequenced in a study of blood T cell repertoires in COVID-19. The table came from immunoSEQ multiplex PCR; TCRdb's copy has only in-frame clones and leaves some out. The sample yields approximately 150,000 clones, roughly 90% seen once. The sequenced material came from peripheral blood. All receptors come from a man in his 70s with active COVID-19.

This rearrangement joins TRBV30 to TRBJ1-1; TRBD1 is a possible D gene (5 bases). The germline gives CDR1 GTSNPN, CDR2 SVGIG (reference sequence). This CDR3 comprises 12 residues. V was cut by 3 bases and J by 4 bases, with 9 bases left in between. The CDR3: CAWSKGVTEAFF. The CDR3 DNA is TGTGCCTGGAGCAAAGGGGTCACTGAAGCTTTCTTT.

The sample holds one count of this clone. The chain couples TRBV24-1 to TRBJ2-2, with 8 bases aligning to TRBD1. J gave up 6 bases and V 2 bases, and 7 bases lay outside the gene matches. The CDR3 sequence is 16 residues long. The germline gives CDR1 KGHDR, CDR2 SFDVKD. CDR3 sequence: CATSDSRQGASGELFF. The CDR3 DNA sequence: TGTGCCACCAGTGATTCCCGGCAGGGGGCTTCCGGGGAGCTGTTTTTT.

This chain links TRBV28 with TRBJ1-1, with TRBD1 as a possible D gene (6 bases). Deletions cut 5 bases from V and 6 bases from J, with 7 bases between. Germline CDR1 and CDR2: MDHEN and SYDVKM. The CDR3 is 11 residues long. DNA of the CDR3: TGTGCCAGCAGTCAGGGGCCTGAAGCTTTCTTT. It specifies CASSQGPEAFF.

CDR3 in DNA: TGCAGCGTTCGAGGGTCGGGCTACAATGAGCAGTTCTTC. Encoded protein: CSVRGSGYNEQFF. This sequence joins TRBV29-1 and TRBJ2-1; tentatively, D is TRBD2 (5 bases). V lost 5 bases and J lost 3, with 11 bases in between. Germline V gene lookup returns CDR1 SQVTM and CDR2 ANQGSEA. CDR3 length equals 13 residues.

The V and J genes are TRBV2 and TRBJ2-5; TRBD2 might be the D (5 bases). The V gene's germline CDR1 is SNHLY and CDR2 FYNNEI. The ends were cut back, 7 bases at V and 5 bases at J, with 11 bases in the middle. CDR3 size: 12 residues. This CDR3 reads CASITKRETQYF. In DNA, the CDR3 is TGTGCCAGCATAACCAAGCGGGAGACCCAGTACTTC.

The CDR3 protein is CASSSRDARGYTF. As DNA, the CDR3 is TGTGCCAGCAGCTCCAGGGATGCTCGGGGCTACACCTTC. V and J are TRBV7-2 and TRBJ1-2; D may be TRBD1 (5 bases). The V gene lost 4 bases and the J gene lost 8 bases, with 14 bases spanning the gap. In germline, CDR1 is SGHTA, CDR2 FQGNSA. The CDR3 is 13 amino acids.

The chain employs TRBV15 and TRBJ1-6; 7 nucleotides line up with TRBD1. Germline V gene sequence: CDR1 LNHNV, CDR2 YYDKDF (reference sequence). Trimming removed 7 bases from V and 7 bases from J; junction bases left unmatched: 13. The CDR3 runs 16 residues. The CDR3: CATTLRTTGRNSPLHF. The CDR3 region has the DNA TGTGCCACCACTCTTCGGACGACAGGGCGCAATTCACCCCTCCACTTT.

The chain couples TRBV29-1 to TRBJ2-3; D not resolved. Germline V gives CDR1 SQVTM, CDR2 ANQGSEA. The CDR3 runs 13 residues. The V and J ends lost 0 bases and 4 bases respectively, with 8 bases between them. CDR3: CSVEDQTADTQYF. As DNA, the CDR3 is TGCAGCGTTGAAGACCAAACGGCAGATACGCAGTATTTT.

The chain employs TRBV6-5 and TRBJ1-4, with D possibly TRBD1 on 6 matching bases. Looked up from germline, CDR1 is MNHEY and CDR2 is SVGAGI. This CDR3 spans 16 amino acids. V shed 0 bases and J shed 4 bases, with 12 bases lying between them. The CDR3 DNA sequence: TGTGCCAGCAGTTACTCGGCGGGGGCGGGTAATGAAAAACTGTTTTTT. Translating it yields CASSYSAGAGNEKLFF.

V usage is TRBV28 and J usage is TRBJ2-1, with 10 bases fitting TRBD2. V shed 6 bases and J 5 bases; nucleotides not matched to a gene: 10. Germline lookup yields CDR1 MDHEN and CDR2 SYDVKM. The CDR3 is 16 residues long. The CDR3 sequence is CASSTAGGPIHNEQFF. The CDR3, as DNA: TGTGCCAGCAGCACAGCGGGAGGGCCGATCCACAATGAGCAGTTCTTC.

The chain has TRBV2 and TRBJ1-5, with a tentative D call TRBD1 (6 bases). The CDR3 runs 16 residues. Germline V gene sequence: CDR1 SNHLY, CDR2 FYNNEI. V shed 5 bases and J shed 1 base, with 15 bases lying between them. CDR3 residues: CASSFNRAGSNQPQHF. Written as DNA, the CDR3 is TGTGCCAGCAGTTTTAACAGGGCCGGGAGCAATCAGCCCCAGCATTTT.

The CDR3 reads CASKEGTSGTIRTGELFF. For the CDR3, the DNA is TGTGCCAGCAAGGAGGGGACTAGCGGGACAATCCGAACCGGGGAGCTGTTTTTT. The rearrangement links TRBV7-9 to TRBJ2-2; 13 nucleotides match TRBD2. Germline lookup yields CDR1 SEHNR and CDR2 FQNEAQ (reference sequence). This CDR3 is built from 18 residues. V gave up 7 bases and J gave up 5 bases; unmatched junction bases: 13.

The genes are TRBV28 and TRBJ2-2, with a weak D call TRBD2 (5 bases). Trimming stripped 7 bases from V and 5 bases from J, with 14 bases between. CDR1 is MDHEN and CDR2 is SYDVKM in the germline V gene. CDR3 length: 14 amino acids. The CDR3 region has the DNA TGTGCCAGCAAAGTAGCTAGCAGTACCGGGGAGCTGTTTTTT. This translates into CASKVASSTGELFF.

The CDR3 sequence: CASSSILRTGVSTNEKLFF. CDR3 nucleotides: TGTGCCAGCAGTTCTATCCTAAGGACAGGTGTCTCGACTAATGAAAAACTGTTTTTT. The rearrangement uses TRBV28 and TRBJ1-4; 7 nucleotides agree with TRBD1. Unmatched junction bases numbered 16, after V lost 4 bases and J lost 2 bases. The CDR3 consists of 19 residues. Germline V gives CDR1 MDHEN, CDR2 SYDVKM.

The chain links TRBV11-3 to TRBJ2-1, with 9 bases fitting TRBD2. With 4 bases clipped from V and 11 bases from J, the junction kept 12 bases outside the gene matches. The length of the CDR3 is 15 residues. Germline loops: CDR1 SGHNT, CDR2 YENEEA. The CDR3 spells CASSSSLGSGGQQFF. In DNA, the CDR3 is TGTGCCAGCAGCTCCAGCCTTGGTAGCGGGGGACAGCAGTTCTTC.

The CDR3 DNA reads as TGTGCCAGTAGTATCTTATCCCGGGGGAACACTGAAGCTTTCTTT. Its translation is CASSILSRGNTEAFF. The V call is TRBV19, the J call TRBJ1-1; D gene uncertain. The germline V and J ends were trimmed by 3 bases and 1 base, with 12 bases remaining between them. Germline V gives CDR1 LNHDA, CDR2 SQIVND (reference sequence). The length of the CDR3 is 15 residues.

The chain is built from TRBV28 and TRBJ1-1, with 8 nucleotides matching TRBD1. V was clipped by 4 bases and J by 6 bases; unmatched bases: 7. Germline CDR1 is MDHEN and CDR2 is SYDVKM. This CDR3 spans 14 amino acids. In nucleotides, the CDR3 is TGTGCCAGCAGTTCCGGGACAGGCGGCCCTGAAGCTTTCTTT. Translated, it gives CASSSGTGGPEAFF.

V and J are TRBV27 and TRBJ2-3; a weak D match, TRBD1 (5 bases). V lost 6 bases, J lost 10 bases, and 14 bases lay in between. Germline lookup yields CDR1 MNHEY and CDR2 SMNVEV (reference sequence). The CDR3 consists of 12 residues. The CDR3 DNA reads TGTGCCAGCAGGTCAGGGATAAGGGCGCAGTATTTT. Amino acids: CASRSGIRAQYF.

The chain uses TRBV28 and TRBJ2-3, with 11 bases fitting TRBD2. The CDR3 runs 15 residues. Germline CDR1 and CDR2: MDHEN and SYDVKM. V lost 3 bases and J lost 6; bases outside the gene matches: 5. CDR3 nucleotide sequence: TGTGCCAGCAGTTTCCGACTAGCGGGGAGGGATACGCAGTATTTT. The encoded protein is CASSFRLAGRDTQYF.

The V call is TRBV12-3 or TRBV12-4, the J call TRBJ1-5; no clear D. V was cut by 3 bases and J by 6 bases, with 6 bases left in between. CDR3 length: 12 amino acids. The CDR3 sequence: CASSFLSQPQHF. DNA for the CDR3: TGTGCCAGCAGTTTTCTGAGTCAGCCCCAGCATTTT.